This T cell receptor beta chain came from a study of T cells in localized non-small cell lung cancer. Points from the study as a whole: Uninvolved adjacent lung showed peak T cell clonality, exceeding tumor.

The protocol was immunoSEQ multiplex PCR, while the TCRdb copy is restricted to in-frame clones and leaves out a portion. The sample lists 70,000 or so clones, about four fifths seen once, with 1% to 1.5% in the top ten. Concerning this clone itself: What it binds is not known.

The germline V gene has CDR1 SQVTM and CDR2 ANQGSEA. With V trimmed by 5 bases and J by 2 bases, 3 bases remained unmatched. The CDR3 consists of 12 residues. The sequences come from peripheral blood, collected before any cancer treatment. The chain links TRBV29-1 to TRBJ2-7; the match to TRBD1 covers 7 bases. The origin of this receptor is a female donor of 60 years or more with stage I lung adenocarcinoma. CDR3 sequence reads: CSVRTGAYEQYF. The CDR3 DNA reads TGCAGCGTTAGGACAGGCGCCTACGAGCAGTACTTC.